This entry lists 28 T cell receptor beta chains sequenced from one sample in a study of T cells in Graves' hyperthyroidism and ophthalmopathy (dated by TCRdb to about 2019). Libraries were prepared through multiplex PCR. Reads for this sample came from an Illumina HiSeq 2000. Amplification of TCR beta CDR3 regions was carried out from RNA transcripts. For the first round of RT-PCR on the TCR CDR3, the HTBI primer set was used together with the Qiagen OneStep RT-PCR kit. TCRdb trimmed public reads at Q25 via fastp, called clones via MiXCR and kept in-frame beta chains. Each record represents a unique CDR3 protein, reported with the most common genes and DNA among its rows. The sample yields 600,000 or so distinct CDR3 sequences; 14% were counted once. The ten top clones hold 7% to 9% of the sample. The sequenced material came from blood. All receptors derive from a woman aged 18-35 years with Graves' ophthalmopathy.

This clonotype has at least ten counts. CDR3 region: CASSLAQGSYEQYF. The CDR3 DNA sequence: TGTGCCAGCAGTTTAGCGCAGGGGTCGTACGAGCAGTACTTC. This rearrangement joins TRBV12-3 or TRBV12-4 to TRBJ2-7, with D perhaps matching TRBD1 (6 bases). Trimming took off 0 bases at V and 4 bases at J, with 10 bases between the two ends. The CDR3 has 14 amino acids.

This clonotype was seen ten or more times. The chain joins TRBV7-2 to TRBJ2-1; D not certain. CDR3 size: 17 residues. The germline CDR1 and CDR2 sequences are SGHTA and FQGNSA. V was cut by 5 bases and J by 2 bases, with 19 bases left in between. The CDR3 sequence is CASSPDYLIRAYNEQFF. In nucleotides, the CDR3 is TGTGCCAGCAGCCCTGATTACCTGATCCGGGCCTACAATGAGCAGTTCTTC.

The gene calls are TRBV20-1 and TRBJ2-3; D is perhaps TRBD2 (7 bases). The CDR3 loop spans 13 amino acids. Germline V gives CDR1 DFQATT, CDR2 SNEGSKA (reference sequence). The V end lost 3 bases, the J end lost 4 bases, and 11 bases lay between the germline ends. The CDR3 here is CSASGRTADTQYF. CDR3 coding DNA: TGCAGTGCTAGCGGGAGGACAGCAGATACGCAGTATTTT.

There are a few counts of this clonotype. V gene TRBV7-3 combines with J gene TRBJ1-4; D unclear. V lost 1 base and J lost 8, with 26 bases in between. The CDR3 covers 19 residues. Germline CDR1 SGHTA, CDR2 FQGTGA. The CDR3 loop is CASSLNTPQRLQGGEKLFF. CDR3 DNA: TGTGCCAGCAGCTTAAATACCCCTCAGCGTCTCCAAGGAGGGGAAAAACTGTTTTTT.

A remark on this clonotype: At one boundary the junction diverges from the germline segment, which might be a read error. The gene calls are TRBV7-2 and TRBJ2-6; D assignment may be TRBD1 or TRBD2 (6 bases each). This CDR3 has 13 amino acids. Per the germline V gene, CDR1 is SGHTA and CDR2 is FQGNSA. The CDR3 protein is CASSQGTLAVLTF. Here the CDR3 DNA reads TGCGCCAGCAGCCAGGGGACTCTCGCCGTCCTGACTTTC.

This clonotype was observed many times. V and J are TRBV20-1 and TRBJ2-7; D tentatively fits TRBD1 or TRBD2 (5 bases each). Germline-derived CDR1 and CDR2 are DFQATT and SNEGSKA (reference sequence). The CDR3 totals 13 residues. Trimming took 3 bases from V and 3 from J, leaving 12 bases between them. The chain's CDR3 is CSARDGANYEQYF. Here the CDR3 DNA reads TGCAGTGCTAGGGACGGGGCAAACTACGAGCAGTACTTC.

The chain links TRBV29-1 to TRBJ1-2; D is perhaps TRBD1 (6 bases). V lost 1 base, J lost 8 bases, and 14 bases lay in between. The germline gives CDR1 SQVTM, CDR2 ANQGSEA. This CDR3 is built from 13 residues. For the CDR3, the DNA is TGCAGCGTTGAAGCGGCAGGGGCAGGCGGCTACACCTTC. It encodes CSVEAAGAGGYTF.

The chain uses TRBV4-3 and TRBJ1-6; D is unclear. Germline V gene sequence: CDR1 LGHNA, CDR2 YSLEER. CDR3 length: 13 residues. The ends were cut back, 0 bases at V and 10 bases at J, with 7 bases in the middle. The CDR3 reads CASSQDMTSPLHF. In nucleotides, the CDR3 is TGCGCCAGCAGCCAAGATATGACGTCACCCCTCCACTTT.

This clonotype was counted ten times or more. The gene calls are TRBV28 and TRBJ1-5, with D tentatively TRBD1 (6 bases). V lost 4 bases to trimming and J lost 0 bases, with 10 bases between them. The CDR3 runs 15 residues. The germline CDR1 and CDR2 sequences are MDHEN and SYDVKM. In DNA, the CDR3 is TGTGCCAGCAGTTGGGACAAGCTTAGCAATCAGCCCCAGCATTTT. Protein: CASSWDKLSNQPQHF. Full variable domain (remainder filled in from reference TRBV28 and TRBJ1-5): DVKVTQSSRYLVKRTGEKVFLECVQDMDHENMFWYRQDPGLGLRLIYFSYDVKMKEKGDIPEGYSVSREKKERFSLILESASTNQTSMYLCASSWDKLSNQPQHFGDGTRLSIL.

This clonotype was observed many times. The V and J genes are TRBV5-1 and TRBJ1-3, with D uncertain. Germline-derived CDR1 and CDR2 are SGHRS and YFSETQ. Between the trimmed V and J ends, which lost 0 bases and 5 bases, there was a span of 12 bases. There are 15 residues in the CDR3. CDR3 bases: TGCGCCAGCAGCTTGGGCTCCGCCAGTAGAAACACCATATATTTT. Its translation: CASSLGSASRNTIYF.

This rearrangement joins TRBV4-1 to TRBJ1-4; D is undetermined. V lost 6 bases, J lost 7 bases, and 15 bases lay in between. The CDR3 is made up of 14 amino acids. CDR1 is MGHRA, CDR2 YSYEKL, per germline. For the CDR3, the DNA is TGCGCCAGCAGTCCAAGAGTCAGAGGTGAAAAACTGTTTTTT. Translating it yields CASSPRVRGEKLFF.

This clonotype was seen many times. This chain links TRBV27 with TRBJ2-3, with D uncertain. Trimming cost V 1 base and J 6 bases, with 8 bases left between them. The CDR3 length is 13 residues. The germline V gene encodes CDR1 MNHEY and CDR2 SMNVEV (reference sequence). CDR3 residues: CASSLWAEDTQYF. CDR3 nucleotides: TGTGCCAGCAGTTTATGGGCGGAGGATACGCAGTATTTT.

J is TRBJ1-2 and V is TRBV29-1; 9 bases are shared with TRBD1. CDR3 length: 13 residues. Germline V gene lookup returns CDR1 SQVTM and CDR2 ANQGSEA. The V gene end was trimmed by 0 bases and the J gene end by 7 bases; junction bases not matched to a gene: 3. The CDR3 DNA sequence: TGCAGCGTTGAAGAGGACAGGGGTGTTGGCTACACCTTC. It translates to CSVEEDRGVGYTF.

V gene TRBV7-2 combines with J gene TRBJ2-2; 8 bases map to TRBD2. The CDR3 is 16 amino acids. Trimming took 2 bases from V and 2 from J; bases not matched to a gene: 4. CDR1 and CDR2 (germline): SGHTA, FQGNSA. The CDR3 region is CASSLNSGSNTGELFF. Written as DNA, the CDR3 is TGTGCCAGCAGCTTAAACAGCGGGAGTAACACCGGGGAGCTGTTTTTT.

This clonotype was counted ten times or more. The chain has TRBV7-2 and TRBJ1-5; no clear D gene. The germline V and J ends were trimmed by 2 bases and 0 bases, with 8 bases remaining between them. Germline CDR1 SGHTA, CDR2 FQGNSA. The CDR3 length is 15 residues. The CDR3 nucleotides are TGTGCCAGCAGCTTAATGCTTGGTAGCAATCAGCCCCAGCATTTT. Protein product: CASSLMLGSNQPQHF. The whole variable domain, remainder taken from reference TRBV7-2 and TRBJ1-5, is GAGVSQSPSNKVTEKGKDVELRCDPISGHTALYWYRQSLGQGLEFLIYFQGNSAPDKSGLPSDRFSAERTGGSVSTLTIQRTQQEDSAVYLCASSLMLGSNQPQHFGDGTRLSIL.

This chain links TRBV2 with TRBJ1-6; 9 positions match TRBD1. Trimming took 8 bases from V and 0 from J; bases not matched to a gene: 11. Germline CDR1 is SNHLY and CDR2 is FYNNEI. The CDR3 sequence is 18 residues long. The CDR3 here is CASSPMTGGSSYNSPLHF. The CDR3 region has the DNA TGTGCCAGCTCACCAATGACAGGGGGTAGCTCCTATAATTCACCCCTCCACTTT.

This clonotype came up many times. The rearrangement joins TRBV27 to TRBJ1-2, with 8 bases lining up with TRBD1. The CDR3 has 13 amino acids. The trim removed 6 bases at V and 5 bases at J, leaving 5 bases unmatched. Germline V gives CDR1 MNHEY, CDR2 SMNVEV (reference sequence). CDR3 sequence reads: CASRTTGEYGYTF. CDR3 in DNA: TGTGCCAGCAGGACGACAGGGGAGTATGGCTACACCTTC.

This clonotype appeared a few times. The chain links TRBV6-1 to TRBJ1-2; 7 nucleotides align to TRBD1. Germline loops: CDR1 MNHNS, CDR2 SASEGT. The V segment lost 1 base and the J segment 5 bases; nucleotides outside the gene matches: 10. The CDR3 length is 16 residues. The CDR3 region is CASSEDGQGGNYGYTF. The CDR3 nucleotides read TGTGCCAGCAGTGAAGACGGGCAGGGGGGAAATTATGGCTACACCTTC.

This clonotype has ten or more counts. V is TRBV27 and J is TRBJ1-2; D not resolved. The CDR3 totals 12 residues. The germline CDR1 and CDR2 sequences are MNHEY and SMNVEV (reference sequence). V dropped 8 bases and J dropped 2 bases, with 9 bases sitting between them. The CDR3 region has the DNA TGTGCCAGCTTTGGGAACAACTATGGCTACACCTTC. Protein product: CASFGNNYGYTF.

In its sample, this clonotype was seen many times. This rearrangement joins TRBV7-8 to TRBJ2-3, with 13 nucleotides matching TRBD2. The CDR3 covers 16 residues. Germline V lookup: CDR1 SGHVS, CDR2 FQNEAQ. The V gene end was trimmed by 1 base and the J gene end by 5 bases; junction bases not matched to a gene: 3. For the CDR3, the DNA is TGTGCCAGCAGCTTAGGGGGACTAGCGGGAAAAGATACGCAGTATTTT. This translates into CASSLGGLAGKDTQYF.

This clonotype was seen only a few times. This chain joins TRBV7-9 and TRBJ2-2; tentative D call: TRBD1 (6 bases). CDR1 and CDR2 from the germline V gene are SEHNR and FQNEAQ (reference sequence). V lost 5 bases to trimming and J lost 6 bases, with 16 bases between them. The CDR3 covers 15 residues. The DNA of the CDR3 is TGTGCCAGCAGCCACCGCGGACAGCTTTCCGGGGAGCTGTTTTTT. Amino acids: CASSHRGQLSGELFF.

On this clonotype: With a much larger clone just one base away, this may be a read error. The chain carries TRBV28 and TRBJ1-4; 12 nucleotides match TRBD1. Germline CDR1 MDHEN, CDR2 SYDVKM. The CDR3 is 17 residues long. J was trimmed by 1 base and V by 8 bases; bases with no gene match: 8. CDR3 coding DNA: TGTGCCAGCGGTGCCGGGACAGGGGGCCGAACTAATGAAAAACTGTTTTTT. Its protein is CASGAGTGGRTNEKLFF. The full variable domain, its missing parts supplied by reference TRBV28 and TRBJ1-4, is DVKVTQSSRYLVKRTGEKVFLECVQDMDHENMFWYRQDPGLGLRLIYFSYDVKMKEKGDIPEGYSVSREKKERFSLILESASTNQTSMYLCASGAGTGGRTNEKLFFGSGTQLSVL.

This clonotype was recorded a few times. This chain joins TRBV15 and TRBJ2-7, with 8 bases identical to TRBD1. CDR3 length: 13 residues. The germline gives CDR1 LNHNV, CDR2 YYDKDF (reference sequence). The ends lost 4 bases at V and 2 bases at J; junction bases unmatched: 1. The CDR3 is CATSKQGAYEQYF. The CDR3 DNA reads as TGTGCCACCAGCAAACAGGGGGCCTACGAGCAGTACTTC. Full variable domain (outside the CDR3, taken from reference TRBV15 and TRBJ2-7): DAMVIQNPRYQVTQFGKPVTLSCSQTLNHNVMYWYQQKSSQAPKLLFHYYDKDFNNEADTPDNFQSRRPNTSFCFLDIRSPGLGDTAMYLCATSKQGAYEQYFGPGTRLTVT.

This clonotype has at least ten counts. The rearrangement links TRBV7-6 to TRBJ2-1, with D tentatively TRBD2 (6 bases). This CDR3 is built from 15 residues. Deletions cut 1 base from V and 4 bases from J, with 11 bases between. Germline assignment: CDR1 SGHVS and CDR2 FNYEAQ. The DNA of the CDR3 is TGTGCCAGCAGCTTAGGTCTAGCGAGTTACAATGAGCAGTTCTTC. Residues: CASSLGLASYNEQFF.

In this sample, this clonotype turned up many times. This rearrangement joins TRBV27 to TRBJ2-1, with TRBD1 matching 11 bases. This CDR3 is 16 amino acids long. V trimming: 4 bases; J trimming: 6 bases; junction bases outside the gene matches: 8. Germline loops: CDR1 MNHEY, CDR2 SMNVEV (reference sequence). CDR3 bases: TGTGCCAGCAGTTGGGGTTCCGGACAGGGGGCCAATGAGCAGTTCTTC. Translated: CASSWGSGQGANEQFF.

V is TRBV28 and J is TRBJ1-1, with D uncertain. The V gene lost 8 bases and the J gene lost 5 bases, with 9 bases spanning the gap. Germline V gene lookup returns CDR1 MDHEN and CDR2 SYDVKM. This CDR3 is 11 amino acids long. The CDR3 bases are TGTGCCAGCCGTGGCTGGACTGAAGCTTTCTTT. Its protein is CASRGWTEAFF.

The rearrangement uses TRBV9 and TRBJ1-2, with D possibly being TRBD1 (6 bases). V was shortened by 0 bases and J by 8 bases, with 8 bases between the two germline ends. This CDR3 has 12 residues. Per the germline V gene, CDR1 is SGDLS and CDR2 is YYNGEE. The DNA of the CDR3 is TGTGCCAGCAGCGTAGTCAGGGGCGGCTACACCTTC. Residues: CASSVVRGGYTF.

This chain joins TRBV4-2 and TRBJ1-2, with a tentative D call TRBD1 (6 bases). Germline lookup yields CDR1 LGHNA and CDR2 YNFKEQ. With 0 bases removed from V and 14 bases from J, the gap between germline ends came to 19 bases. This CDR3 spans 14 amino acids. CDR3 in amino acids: CASSQDSQQGTRTF. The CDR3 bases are TGTGCCAGCAGCCAAGATTCCCAACAGGGAACGAGGACCTTC.